This entry lists 14 T cell receptor beta chains sequenced from one sample in a study of spatial heterogeneity in lung cancer. Time point noted: blood at routine non-recurrence follow-up after resection. Material for sequencing was whole RNA from tumor, nontumor lung or frozen PBMC, left unsorted. From the 5' RACE reads, TCRdb called clonotypes with MiXCR, one entry per CDR3 protein. The profile shows under 150,000 distinct CDR3 sequences, 10% to 15% of them singletons. Material: PBMCs, obtained at follow-up. These receptors all come from a male donor with early-stage non-small cell lung cancer.

About this clonotype itself: A read error is possible here, since a much larger clone lies one base away. The gene calls are TRBV12-3 or TRBV12-4 and TRBJ1-1; D is perhaps TRBD1 (6 bases). Trimming took off 7 bases at V and 4 bases at J, with 16 bases between the two ends. The CDR3 loop spans 14 amino acids. Here the CDR3 reads CASTTLRGGTEAFF. In nucleotides, the CDR3 is TGTGCCAGCACGACATTGAGGGGGGGCACTGAAGCTTTCTTT.

This clonotype was seen only a few times. The rearrangement joins TRBV6-5 to TRBJ2-3, with D possibly matching TRBD1 (6 bases). The germline gives CDR1 MNHEY, CDR2 SVGAGI. This CDR3 contains 16 residues. The germline V and J ends were trimmed by 7 bases and 2 bases, with 19 bases remaining between them. CDR3 sequence reads: CASTRVVTGATDTQYF. For the CDR3, the DNA is TGTGCCAGCACCCGAGTAGTGACAGGAGCCACAGATACGCAGTATTTT.

The gene calls are TRBV3-1 and TRBJ1-6; TRBD1 aligns across 7 bases. The CDR3 has 15 amino acids. V gave up 5 bases and J gave up 9 bases; unmatched junction bases: 10. Germline CDR1 reads LGHDT; CDR2 reads YNNKEL (reference sequence). The CDR3 DNA sequence: TGTGCCAGCAGCGCCCGACAGGGCCTTGGTTCACCCCTCCACTTT. Translation gives CASSARQGLGSPLHF.

This clonotype came up many times. The gene calls are TRBV11-2 and TRBJ2-5, with a weak D call TRBD1 (6 bases). Germline V gene sequence: CDR1 SGHAT, CDR2 FQNNGV. V lost 5 bases to trimming and J lost 5 bases, with 12 bases between them. This CDR3 comprises 13 residues. This chain's CDR3 is CASSPGDIETQYF. The CDR3 nucleotides read TGTGCCAGCAGCCCAGGGGATATCGAGACCCAGTACTTC. Using reference TRBV11-2 and TRBJ2-5 for the parts outside the CDR3, the full variable domain is EAGVAQSPRYKIIEKRQSVAFWCNPISGHATLYWYQQILGQGPKLLIQFQNNGVVDDSQLPKDRFSAERLKGVDSTLKIQPAKLEDSAVYLCASSPGDIETQYFGPGTRLLVL.

This clonotype turned up a few times. The gene calls are TRBV5-1 and TRBJ2-7; D is unresolved. Germline CDR1 reads SGHRS; CDR2 reads YFSETQ. This CDR3 comprises 15 residues. Trimming shortened V by 3 bases and J by 0 bases, and 13 bases separated the two germline ends. The CDR3: CASSSVGVLSYEQYF. CDR3 nucleotides: TGCGCCAGCAGCTCTGTGGGCGTTCTCTCCTACGAGCAGTACTTC.

Many counts were recorded for this clonotype. This sequence joins TRBV12-3 or TRBV12-4 and TRBJ1-4; a weak D match, TRBD1 (5 bases). V lost 5 bases to trimming and J lost 8 bases, with 9 bases between them. The CDR3 has 12 residues. The CDR3 is CASSAGTEKLFF. CDR3 bases: TGTGCCAGCAGTGCCGGGACCGAAAAACTGTTTTTT.

At least ten counts were recorded for this clonotype. The chain uses TRBV4-1 and TRBJ1-1, with D possibly TRBD1 on 6 matching bases. V was shortened by 1 base and J by 7 bases, with 10 bases between the two germline ends. CDR1 and CDR2 from the germline V gene are MGHRA and YSYEKL. The CDR3 sequence is 13 residues long. The CDR3 loop reads CASSQGVQGEAFF. The CDR3 nucleotides read TGCGCCAGCAGCCAAGGCGTACAGGGTGAAGCTTTCTTT.

The genes are TRBV28 and TRBJ1-6, with 12 bases identical to TRBD1. V shed 2 bases and J 9 bases; nucleotides not matched to a gene: 5. Germline CDR1 and CDR2: MDHEN and SYDVKM. The CDR3 covers 16 residues. Here the CDR3 reads CASSLPGQGASSPLHF. In nucleotides, the CDR3 is TGTGCCAGCAGTTTACCGGGACAGGGGGCGAGTTCACCCCTCCACTTT.

The chain uses TRBV30 and TRBJ2-7, with 9 bases fitting TRBD1. After removal of 2 bases from V and 13 bases from J, the junction contained 9 bases not matched to a gene. CDR3 length equals 12 residues. Germline V gives CDR1 GTSNPN, CDR2 SVGIG (reference sequence). The CDR3 spells CAWSPLGQGLYF. CDR3 nucleotides: TGTGCCTGGAGTCCCTTGGGACAGGGATTATACTTC.

This clonotype was recorded a few times. The chain is built from TRBV4-1 and TRBJ1-4; no definite D call. Germline lookup yields CDR1 MGHRA and CDR2 YSYEKL. The ends were cut back, 0 bases at V and 5 bases at J, with 10 bases in the middle. The CDR3 consists of 15 residues. The CDR3 spells CASSQEPLFNEKLFF. The CDR3 DNA reads as TGCGCCAGCAGCCAAGAACCGCTATTCAATGAAAAACTGTTTTTT.

This clonotype came up a few times. The chain joins TRBV19 to TRBJ2-5; D not certain. The CDR3 covers 14 residues. Looked up from germline, CDR1 is LNHDA and CDR2 is SQIVND (reference sequence). V was cut by 10 bases and J by 5 bases, with 20 bases left in between. The CDR3 DNA reads TGTGCCACCAAGTCCCCCATCGTGTCGGAGACCCAGTACTTC. Encoded protein: CATKSPIVSETQYF.

By sample fraction, this clonotype is medium-sized (0.01 to 0.1%). This chain links TRBV20-1 with TRBJ2-5, with unresolved D. Between the trimmed V and J ends, which lost 6 bases and 4 bases, there was a span of 15 bases. Germline CDR1 DFQATT, CDR2 SNEGSKA (reference sequence). This CDR3 comprises 13 residues. CDR3 sequence: CSASRALGETQYF. Written as DNA, the CDR3 is TGCAGTGCGAGTCGTGCATTAGGAGAGACCCAGTACTTC.

The chain carries TRBV7-9 and TRBJ1-2; D possibly corresponds to TRBD1 (5 bases). Trimming cost V 5 bases and J 4 bases, with 11 bases left between them. The CDR3 is 13 amino acids. Germline values: CDR1 SEHNR, CDR2 FQNEAQ (reference sequence). CDR3 DNA sequence: TGTGCCAGCAGCCGCCTGGACACCTATGGCTACACCTTC. It translates to CASSRLDTYGYTF.

This clonotype was counted many times. This chain links TRBV6-5 with TRBJ1-5; no reliable D call. Germline V gene data show CDR1 as MNHEY and CDR2 as SVGAGI. This CDR3 is built from 17 residues. The V and J ends lost 6 bases and 5 bases respectively, with 23 bases between them. This CDR3 is CASSYRFPDRDDQPQHF. Here the CDR3 DNA reads TGTGCCAGCAGCTACCGATTCCCGGACCGGGATGATCAGCCCCAGCATTTT.